The 24 T cell receptor beta chains below come from one sample, sequenced in a study of CD8 T cells in Susac syndrome. Reverse transcription of roughly 0.5 to 1 ug RNA was carried out with random hexamers. TCRdb processed the immunoSEQ multiplex PCR reads anew with MiXCR; each CDR3 protein has one entry. In the table there are 140,000 to 150,000 distinct CDR3 sequences, approximately 93% of which are singletons. Specimen: CD4+ T cells from PBMCs. Receptors were obtained from a human donor in good health.

This chain uses TRBV20-1 with TRBJ1-5; D not certain. The CDR3 runs 14 residues. Trimming cost V 3 bases and J 1 base, with 10 bases left between them. Germline CDR1 and CDR2: DFQATT and SNEGSKA (reference sequence). The CDR3 here is CSASLYGSNQPQHF. CDR3 sequence (DNA): TGCAGTGCTAGTCTGTACGGGAGCAATCAGCCCCAGCATTTT.

The rearrangement uses TRBV14 and TRBJ2-7; 7 positions match TRBD1. The CDR3 runs 15 residues. V lost 1 base and J lost 3; bases outside the gene matches: 6. Germline V gene sequence: CDR1 SGHDN, CDR2 FVKESK. The CDR3 region is CASSQGQGWVYEQYF. DNA of the CDR3: TGTGCCAGCAGCCAAGGACAGGGTTGGGTCTACGAGCAGTACTTC.

This sequence joins TRBV2 and TRBJ2-3; D unclear. Germline assignment: CDR1 SNHLY and CDR2 FYNNEI. The CDR3 loop spans 11 amino acids. The V end was cut by 4 bases, the J end by 4 bases, with 3 bases between. The CDR3: CASSVSDTQYF. For the CDR3, the DNA is TGTGCCAGCAGTGTTTCAGATACGCAGTATTTT.

The genes are TRBV20-1 and TRBJ2-7; 14 bases line up with TRBD2. V shed 5 bases and J 2 bases; nucleotides not matched to a gene: 20. This CDR3 contains 20 residues. Germline V gene data show CDR1 as DFQATT and CDR2 as SNEGSKA (reference sequence). As DNA, the CDR3 is TGCAGTGCTCATCCTATTTCCGGGACTAGCGGGAGTACATCCACCTACGAGCAGTACTTC. This codes for CSAHPISGTSGSTSTYEQYF.

V gene TRBV24-1 combines with J gene TRBJ2-1; 10 bases agree with TRBD2. V shed 4 bases and J 3 bases; nucleotides not matched to a gene: 5. This CDR3 is built from 16 residues. The germline V gene has CDR1 KGHDR and CDR2 SFDVKD. CDR3 bases: TGTGCCACCAGTGACTCCGGACTAGCGGTCTACAATGAGCAGTTCTTC. Translating it yields CATSDSGLAVYNEQFF.

This chain uses TRBV20-1 with TRBJ2-5; 10 bases map to TRBD1. Per germline, CDR1 DFQATT and CDR2 SNEGSKA (reference sequence). With 5 bases clipped from V and 1 base from J, the junction kept 7 bases outside the gene matches. The CDR3 loop spans 15 amino acids. CDR3 nucleotides: TGCAGTGCTCAATTCGGGACAGGGGTCCAAGAGACCCAGTACTTC. Its protein product is CSAQFGTGVQETQYF.

V and J are TRBV20-1 and TRBJ1-4; D not resolved. CDR3 length: 13 residues. Germline CDR1 reads DFQATT; CDR2 reads SNEGSKA (reference sequence). V dropped 1 base and J dropped 10 bases, with 13 bases sitting between them. The CDR3 reads CSARAGPLGKLFF. CDR3 bases: TGCAGTGCTAGAGCGGGTCCGCTTGGAAAACTGTTTTTT.

The chain uses TRBV29-1 and TRBJ2-1; no definite D call. Germline CDR1 is SQVTM and CDR2 is ANQGSEA. The CDR3 has 15 amino acids. The germline V and J ends were trimmed by 0 bases and 0 bases, with 9 bases remaining between them. CDR3 nucleotide sequence: TGCAGCGTTGAAGAAGGGAAGAGCTCCTACAATGAGCAGTTCTTC. Translated: CSVEEGKSSYNEQFF.

The chain employs TRBV12-3 or TRBV12-4 and TRBJ1-2, with D maybe TRBD1 (5 bases). V gave up 9 bases and J gave up 0 bases, with 11 bases separating them. CDR3 length equals 13 residues. For the CDR3, the DNA is TGTGCCAGTTCCGAGACAGCTAACTATGGCTACACCTTC. Translating gives CASSETANYGYTF.

The chain is built from TRBV4-2 and TRBJ2-5, with D possibly TRBD2 on 6 matching bases. V was trimmed by 0 bases and J by 5 bases, leaving 10 bases between them. The germline CDR1 and CDR2 sequences are LGHNA and YNFKEQ. The CDR3 length is 14 residues. CDR3 nucleotide sequence: TGTGCCAGCAGCCAAGAGGCGGGAAGGGAGACCCAGTACTTC. Amino acid sequence: CASSQEAGRETQYF.

The sample holds one count of this clonotype. This chain links TRBV5-1 with TRBJ2-5, with D possibly TRBD2 on 5 matching bases. This CDR3 is built from 14 residues. V was cut by 3 bases and J by 5 bases, with 14 bases left in between. Looked up from germline, CDR1 is SGHRS and CDR2 is YFSETQ. The CDR3: CASSSNSVKETQYF. The CDR3 nucleotides are TGCGCCAGCAGCTCGAATAGCGTGAAGGAGACCCAGTACTTC.

The J gene is TRBJ1-1, the V gene TRBV6-2 or TRBV6-3; the match to TRBD1 covers 7 bases. V trimming: 0 bases; J trimming: 2 bases; junction bases outside the gene matches: 6. CDR3 length equals 16 residues. Germline assignment: CDR1 MNHEY and CDR2 SVGEGT. CDR3 sequence (DNA): TGTGCCAGCAGTTACTCCTCCGGGACAGAAAACACTGAAGCTTTCTTT. Translation: CASSYSSGTENTEAFF.

The sample holds one count of this clonotype. V is TRBV5-1 and J is TRBJ2-3, with D perhaps matching TRBD1 (5 bases). CDR1 is SGHRS and CDR2 is YFSETQ in the germline V gene. Trimming removed 2 bases at V and 0 bases at J, with 10 bases between. The CDR3 spans 15 residues. The CDR3 DNA follows: TGCGCCAGCAGCTTTAGGGGCGATAGCACAGATACGCAGTATTTT. Translating it yields CASSFRGDSTDTQYF. Drawing the rest from reference TRBV5-1 and TRBJ2-3, the complete variable domain is KAGVTQTPRYLIKTRGQQVTLSCSPISGHRSVSWYQQTPGQGLQFLFEYFSETQRNKGNFPGRFSGRQFSNSRSEMNVSTLELGDSALYLCASSFRGDSTDTQYFGPGTRLTVL.

CDR3 coding DNA: TGTGCCATCAGTGGGCTAGCGGGAAGGTCAGATACGCAGTATTTT. This gives the protein CAISGLAGRSDTQYF. The rearrangement uses TRBV10-3 and TRBJ2-3; 9 nucleotides align to TRBD2. Germline V gene lookup returns CDR1 ENHRY and CDR2 SYGVKD. J was trimmed by 4 bases and V by 4 bases; bases with no gene match: 6. The CDR3 runs 15 residues.

The chain combines TRBV19 with TRBJ2-2, with D maybe TRBD1 (5 bases). V gave up 7 bases and J gave up 4 bases, with 10 bases separating them. There are 13 residues in the CDR3. CDR1 and CDR2 (germline): LNHDA, SQIVND (reference sequence). The CDR3 sequence: CASTIGATGELFF. CDR3 nucleotides: TGTGCCAGTACCATTGGGGCCACCGGGGAGCTGTTTTTT.

The gene calls are TRBV20-1 and TRBJ2-3; 8 bases agree with TRBD2. The CDR3 extends over 15 amino acids. The V gene end was trimmed by 6 bases and the J gene end by 3 bases; junction bases not matched to a gene: 11. Germline V gene lookup returns CDR1 DFQATT and CDR2 SNEGSKA (reference sequence). CDR3 sequence reads: CSALREGVGTDTQYF. The CDR3 DNA follows: TGCAGTGCCCTCCGGGAGGGAGTGGGGACAGATACGCAGTATTTT.

The chain carries TRBV28 and TRBJ2-7; 8 bases align to TRBD1. After removal of 7 bases from V and 4 bases from J, the junction contained 9 bases not matched to a gene. CDR3 length: 14 residues. Germline loops: CDR1 MDHEN, CDR2 SYDVKM. The CDR3 is CASKYSDREYEQYF. The CDR3 bases are TGTGCCAGCAAATACTCGGACAGGGAATACGAGCAGTACTTC.

The chain has TRBV7-3 and TRBJ2-4; 9 nucleotides agree with TRBD1. The CDR3 contains 15 residues. Per the germline V gene, CDR1 is SGHTA and CDR2 is FQGTGA. V lost 3 bases and J lost 6; bases outside the gene matches: 6. The CDR3 bases are TGTGCCAGCAGCTTTACAGGGGGCTCGGGAAACATTCAGTACTTC. It translates to CASSFTGGSGNIQYF. The whole variable domain, filled in from reference TRBV7-3 and TRBJ2-4, reads GAGVSQTPSNKVTEKGKYVELRCDPISGHTALYWYRQSLGQGPEFLIYFQGTGAADDSGLPNDRFFAVRPEGSVSTLKIQRTERGDSAVYLCASSFTGGSGNIQYFGAGTRLSVL.

This chain joins TRBV20-1 and TRBJ2-1, with D maybe TRBD1 (7 bases). Germline values: CDR1 DFQATT, CDR2 SNEGSKA (reference sequence). This CDR3 region has 14 residues. V was pared by 5 bases and J by 4 bases, with 15 bases between. CDR3 sequence reads: CSARDREVYNEQFF. For the CDR3, the DNA is TGCAGTGCTCGCGACAGGGAGGTTTACAATGAGCAGTTCTTC.

The chain links TRBV20-1 to TRBJ1-2; 8 bases line up with TRBD1. Germline CDR1 reads DFQATT; CDR2 reads SNEGSKA (reference sequence). The CDR3 extends over 13 amino acids. The trim removed 4 bases at V and 5 bases at J, leaving 6 bases unmatched. The CDR3 reads CSATRTGWYGYTF. The CDR3 DNA is TGCAGTGCTACCCGGACAGGGTGGTATGGCTACACCTTC.

This clonotype was counted once. The J gene is TRBJ1-1, the V gene TRBV10-3, with 8 positions matching TRBD1. V lost 0 bases and J lost 7; bases outside the gene matches: 10. The V gene's germline CDR1 is ENHRY and CDR2 SYGVKD. This CDR3 is 16 amino acids long. In DNA, the CDR3 is TGTGCCATCAGTGAGTCGGGCGCAGGGGGCTGGGGTGAAGCTTTCTTT. Protein product: CAISESGAGGWGEAFF.

This chain joins TRBV2 and TRBJ2-7; TRBD2 matches at 8 bases. CDR1 and CDR2 from the germline V gene are SNHLY and FYNNEI. The CDR3 totals 13 residues. Trimming removed 7 bases from V and 5 bases from J; junction bases left unmatched: 7. Here the CDR3 reads CASNIAGNDEQYF. The CDR3 DNA follows: TGTGCCAGCAACATAGCGGGAAACGACGAGCAGTACTTC.

The CDR3 here is CASSFWAPARTEAFF. The DNA for the CDR3 is TGTGCCAGCAGCTTTTGGGCACCCGCACGAACTGAAGCTTTCTTT. J is TRBJ1-1 and V is TRBV7-2; D gene unclear. The CDR3 is 15 amino acids. CDR1 SGHTA and CDR2 FQGNSA come from the germline V gene. V was clipped by 3 bases and J by 5 bases, with 16 bases between them.

This clonotype occurred once. This rearrangement joins TRBV12-3 or TRBV12-4 to TRBJ1-2; TRBD1 matches 8 bases. After removal of 3 bases from V and 8 bases from J, the junction contained 8 bases not matched to a gene. This CDR3 has 14 residues. The CDR3 region has the DNA TGTGCCAGCAGTTTTCAGGGACAGGCGGGGGGCTACACCTTC. This encodes CASSFQGQAGGYTF.